This TCR beta chain was sequenced in a study of CD8+CD57+ T cells in acquired aplastic anemia. CD8+CD57+ cell expansion had been shown by flow cytometry in patients chosen for sequencing. Genomic DNA was employed as the template in profiling TCR beta VDJ and CDR3. Each CDR3 protein is one row after TCRdb ran MiXCR on the reads. Among roughly 280,000 distinct CDR3 sequences listed, around three fifths were seen once. Trimming cost V 5 bases and J 2 bases; bases outside gene matches: 12. Germline V gene data show CDR1 as SGHVS and CDR2 as FQNEAQ. The CDR3 spans 17 residues. J is TRBJ2-7 and V is TRBV7-8; 10 positions agree with TRBD1. The sample consisted of sorted CD4+, CD8+, or CD8+CD57+ T cells (not recorded which) from PBMCs. The source is a human donor with aplastic anemia. The CDR3 nucleotides are TGTGCCAGCAGCGCCCAACTACCGGGACAGGGGACCTACGAGCAGTACTTC. This gives the protein CASSAQLPGQGTYEQYF.